This T cell receptor (beta chain) was recovered during a study of vaccination and CD4 T cells after COVID-19. About this clonotype itself: Its matching antigen is unknown.

V lost 4 bases and J lost 4; bases outside the gene matches: 3. The CDR3 sequence is 12 residues long. The V gene's germline CDR1 is GTSNPN and CDR2 SVGIG (reference sequence). Cultured CD4+ T cells had their DNA profiled by the Oncomine TCR Beta short-read assay. From CD4+ T cells that had been cultured, genomic DNA was extracted. TCRdb re-analysed the PCR reads in MiXCR, keeping a single row per CDR3 protein. The sample carries some 14,000 distinct CDR3 sequences, 20% to 25% recorded once. Described treatment: roughly 11-day PBMC culture with coronavirus spike peptide pools or control peptides (ViraFEST assay). ViraFEST used peptide pools to expand antigen-specific T cells, then sequenced TCRs. In healthy vaccine recipients, nucleocapsid antibodies were negative before and after vaccination, showing no prior SARS-CoV-2 infection. Negative selection recovered the CD4+ T cells once they had spent around 11 days in culture.

Sequenced here: CD4+ T cells from blood, cultured in vitro, sampled before SARS-CoV-2 vaccination. The clonotype was recovered from a human donor who received a COVID-19 vaccine. J is TRBJ1-2 and V is TRBV30; 7 bases agree with TRBD1. The CDR3 reads CAWTRQGYGYTF. CDR3 in DNA: TGTGCCTGGACCAGACAGGGCTATGGCTACACCTTC.